Listed here is a single TCR beta chain. The target antigen is unknown. Time point noted: persistent/refractory GD, antithyroid drugs over 5 years with positive TRAb. After RNA was extracted from PBMCs, the TCR library was made from it. This sample was included in a study of regulatory T cells in long-lasting Graves disease. Construction of TCR beta libraries relied on iRepertoire HTBI primers and on Arm-PCR targeting CDR3 regions. Original processing notes: The samples yielded 62 TRBV and around 13 TRBJ segments. In TCRdb, the multiplex PCR reads were re-called with MiXCR into one record per CDR3 protein. The V and J calls and clone size are TCRdb's, not the authors'. The sample holds about 470,000 distinct CDR3 sequences, approximately 21% seen once. Study-wide results and limits: Patients with persistent disease shared 2,741 public clonotypes, outpacing the approximately 920 shared by new patients.

The CDR3 totals 14 residues. The germline V gene has CDR1 SGDLS and CDR2 YYNGEE. J gave up 5 bases and V 2 bases, and 4 bases lay outside the gene matches. The receptor was isolated from a female donor with Graves disease. Sequencing used peripheral blood mononuclear cells (PBMCs), obtained when the disease was refractory, from a patient treated with antithyroid drugs. This rearrangement joins TRBV9 to TRBJ2-7; 10 nucleotides match TRBD2. CDR3 sequence reads: CASSVSGGADEQYF. The CDR3 coding sequence is TGTGCCAGCAGCGTCAGCGGGGGGGCCGACGAGCAGTACTTC.